This passage covers 30 T cell receptor beta chains from one sample sequenced in a study of regulatory T cells in long-lasting Graves disease. The time point here: newly diagnosed GD, antithyroid drugs for less than 3 months. PBMCs were the source of the RNA used for TCR sequencing. Construction of TCR beta libraries relied on iRepertoire HTBI primers and on Arm-PCR targeting CDR3 regions. A single record per CDR3 protein comes from TCRdb applying MiXCR to the multiplex PCR reads. The table has about 330,000 distinct CDR3 sequences, 16% seen once. Separately, the same data were catalogued under a study of T cells in Graves' hyperthyroidism and ophthalmopathy.

The sequencing used peripheral blood mononuclear cells (PBMCs), collected at new diagnosis, from a patient treated with antithyroid drugs. These receptors came from a woman aged 18-35 years with Graves disease.

This clonotype was recorded at least ten times. V is TRBV5-8 and J is TRBJ1-1, with D tentatively TRBD1 (5 bases). In germline, CDR1 is SGHTS, CDR2 YDEGEE. The CDR3 length is 14 residues. V was shortened by 0 bases and J by 11 bases, with 17 bases between the two germline ends. CDR3 residues: CASSLARYGGAAFF. Here the CDR3 DNA reads TGTGCCAGCAGCTTGGCGCGGTATGGGGGAGCGGCTTTCTTT.

This clonotype was detected many times. The chain joins TRBV5-1 to TRBJ2-7; D is possibly TRBD1 (5 bases). V lost 0 bases to trimming and J lost 5 bases, with 15 bases between them. CDR3 length: 15 amino acids. Germline-derived CDR1 and CDR2 are SGHRS and YFSETQ. In nucleotides, the CDR3 is TGCGCCAGCAGCTTGGAGGGAAGCCCAGGGCACGAGCAGTACTTC. It codes for CASSLEGSPGHEQYF.

The rearrangement links TRBV28 to TRBJ1-2, with 9 nucleotides matching TRBD1. V lost 3 bases and J lost 5; bases outside the gene matches: 4. Germline CDR1 and CDR2: MDHEN and SYDVKM. There are 14 residues in the CDR3. The CDR3 protein is CASSFPGQGYGYTF. For the CDR3, the DNA is TGTGCCAGCAGTTTTCCCGGACAGGGGTATGGCTACACCTTC.

This clonotype has only a few counts. J is TRBJ1-1 and V is TRBV12-3 or TRBV12-4; D might be TRBD1 (5 bases). V lost 11 bases to trimming and J lost 0 bases, with 10 bases between them. CDR3 length: 12 residues. CDR3 nucleotide sequence: TGTGCCGTTGGGGCATTGAACACTGAAGCTTTCTTT. Translation gives CAVGALNTEAFF.

This clonotype was counted at least ten times. The chain joins TRBV28 to TRBJ1-4, with 8 bases fitting TRBD1. The CDR3 sequence is 15 residues long. Per the germline V gene, CDR1 is MDHEN and CDR2 is SYDVKM. V trimming: 6 bases; J trimming: 8 bases; junction bases outside the gene matches: 11. CDR3 region: CASRPDRAQKEKLFF. CDR3 in DNA: TGTGCCAGCAGACCGGACAGGGCCCAAAAGGAAAAACTGTTTTTT.

For this clonotype: This clone may be a read error of a much larger clone one base away. The chain carries TRBV18 and TRBJ1-3; D not certain. Germline V CDR1 and CDR2: KGHSH, LQKENI. The CDR3 has 17 residues. The CDR3 DNA follows: TGTGCCAGCTCACCACCTCTAAGGGTCCTCTCTGGAAACACCATGTATTTT. Translated: CASSPPLRVLSGNTMYF.

The rearrangement joins TRBV19 to TRBJ1-1; the D is unclear. CDR1 LNHDA and CDR2 SQIVND come from the germline V gene (reference sequence). V was pared by 3 bases and J by 2 bases, with 10 bases between. The CDR3 has 14 residues. In DNA form, the CDR3 reads TGTGCCAGTAGTATTAAGGCACATAACACTGAAGCTTTCTTT. It yields the protein CASSIKAHNTEAFF.

The chain couples TRBV20-1 to TRBJ1-2, with a possible D match to TRBD1 (6 bases). Germline V gene sequence: CDR1 DFQATT, CDR2 SNEGSKA (reference sequence). V dropped 6 bases and J dropped 4 bases, with 18 bases sitting between them. The CDR3 contains 14 residues. The CDR3 nucleotides are TGCAGTGCAAGTAGGACAGTCGGGGGCTATGGCTACACCTTC. Translated: CSASRTVGGYGYTF.

This clonotype was detected ten times or more. The V call is TRBV6-1, the J call TRBJ1-1; D is undetermined. V was shortened by 1 base and J by 2 bases, with 17 bases between the two germline ends. Per germline, CDR1 MNHNS and CDR2 SASEGT. The CDR3 contains 17 residues. The CDR3 nucleotides read TGTGCCAGCAGTGAAGTTCCCACCTTTGACGCAAACACTGAAGCTTTCTTT. Amino acid sequence: CASSEVPTFDANTEAFF.

On this clonotype itself: The CDR3 ends on some other residue instead of the conserved phenylalanine or tryptophan, so this is likely a read error. V usage is TRBV20-1 and J usage is TRBJ1-6; D unclear. The CDR3 has 15 amino acids. Germline loops: CDR1 DFQATT, CDR2 SNEGSKA (reference sequence). The V gene lost 5 bases and the J gene lost 0 bases, with 11 bases spanning the gap. CDR3 amino acids: CSAYTDGSYNSPLHS. The CDR3 DNA follows: TGCAGTGCTTATACGGACGGCTCCTATAATTCACCCCTCCACTCT.

The rearrangement joins TRBV7-9 to TRBJ2-7, with 7 bases matching TRBD1. Germline V CDR1 and CDR2: SEHNR, FQNEAQ (reference sequence). The ends lost 5 bases at V and 4 bases at J; junction bases unmatched: 8. The CDR3 is 14 amino acids. CDR3 in amino acids: CASSVPGTAYEQYF. DNA of the CDR3: TGTGCCAGCAGCGTCCCCGGGACAGCTTACGAGCAGTACTTC.

This clonotype occurred many times. This chain's CDR3 is CASRSTPGPGYTF. The DNA for the CDR3 is TGTGCCAGCAGATCCACTCCCGGACCTGGCTACACCTTC. The V gene is TRBV28, the J gene TRBJ1-2; D not certain. Germline lookup yields CDR1 MDHEN and CDR2 SYDVKM. This CDR3 has 13 residues. V was clipped by 6 bases and J by 7 bases, with 15 bases between them.

This clonotype was counted at least ten times. The chain couples TRBV5-1 to TRBJ2-1; 12 bases line up with TRBD2. The CDR3 extends over 16 amino acids. V gave up 4 bases and J gave up 6 bases; unmatched junction bases: 8. Germline V gives CDR1 SGHRS, CDR2 YFSETQ. Written as DNA, the CDR3 is TGCGCCAGCAGCCCGGCGGGACTAGCGGGCCCCAATGAGCAGTTCTTC. Protein sequence: CASSPAGLAGPNEQFF. The full variable domain, rest sourced from reference TRBV5-1 and TRBJ2-1, is KAGVTQTPRYLIKTRGQQVTLSCSPISGHRSVSWYQQTPGQGLQFLFEYFSETQRNKGNFPGRFSGRQFSNSRSEMNVSTLELGDSALYLCASSPAGLAGPNEQFFGPGTRLTVL.

This clonotype was counted at least ten times. The chain has TRBV20-1 and TRBJ1-1; D unresolved. The CDR3 is 13 residues long. Germline V gives CDR1 DFQATT, CDR2 SNEGSKA (reference sequence). V lost 6 bases to trimming and J lost 2 bases, with 13 bases between them. CDR3 region: CSAFSAANTEAFF. DNA of the CDR3: TGCAGTGCCTTTTCAGCGGCAAACACTGAAGCTTTCTTT.

This clonotype occurred a few times. V usage is TRBV7-2 and J usage is TRBJ2-2; 7 bases fit TRBD1. Trimming cost V 6 bases and J 5 bases; bases outside gene matches: 6. The CDR3 extends over 14 amino acids. The germline V gene encodes CDR1 SGHTA and CDR2 FQGNSA. The CDR3 is CASSRGTVTGELFF. CDR3 nucleotide sequence: TGTGCCAGCAGTAGGGGGACAGTAACCGGGGAGCTGTTTTTT.

This clonotype has ten or more counts. The rearrangement links TRBV5-1 to TRBJ1-6, with a tentative D call TRBD1 (5 bases). V lost 0 bases to trimming and J lost 3 bases, with 7 bases between them. The CDR3 length is 15 residues. The germline V gene has CDR1 SGHRS and CDR2 YFSETQ. The CDR3 coding sequence is TGCGCCAGCAGCTTGGCGACAGACTATAATTCACCCCTCCACTTT. Translation gives CASSLATDYNSPLHF.

This clonotype was seen many times. This sequence joins TRBV20-1 and TRBJ2-1; 9 bases match TRBD1. The trim removed 5 bases at V and 15 bases at J, leaving 14 bases unmatched. CDR3 length: 13 amino acids. Germline-derived CDR1 and CDR2 are DFQATT and SNEGSKA (reference sequence). CDR3 loop: CSARTGTGYRAFF. CDR3 DNA sequence: TGCAGTGCTCGAACCGGGACAGGGTATCGAGCGTTCTTC.

The V gene is TRBV6-1, the J gene TRBJ2-1; TRBD2 agrees at 7 bases. V was clipped by 7 bases and J by 10 bases; unmatched bases: 16. The CDR3 sequence is 15 residues long. The germline gives CDR1 MNHNS, CDR2 SASEGT. The CDR3 is CASTASGSTLREQFF. CDR3 sequence (DNA): TGTGCCAGCACGGCTAGCGGTTCCACATTGAGGGAGCAGTTCTTC.

The table lists this clonotype with many counts. V is TRBV10-3 and J is TRBJ1-1; D ambiguous. Germline CDR1 ENHRY, CDR2 SYGVKD. This CDR3 region has 13 residues. Between the trimmed V and J ends, which lost 4 bases and 1 base, there was a span of 7 bases. This CDR3 reads CAISGISNTEAFF. CDR3 in DNA: TGTGCCATCAGTGGTATTTCGAACACTGAAGCTTTCTTT.

This clonotype was picked up a small number of times. A far larger clone is a single base away, which makes a read error likely. V gene TRBV11-2 combines with J gene TRBJ2-1; D ambiguous. The end of the DNA aligns better with TRBJ2-5, so the J call may be wrong. Germline V gene data show CDR1 as SGHAT and CDR2 as FQNNGV. This CDR3 contains 15 residues. The CDR3 DNA sequence: TGTGCCAGCAGCTCCGGCACAAGAACGGTGAAGACCCAGTACTTC. Its protein is CASSSGTRTVKTQYF.

V and J are TRBV10-1 and TRBJ1-6; D is unclear. V lost 6 bases, J lost 9 bases, and 9 bases lay in between. The CDR3 consists of 12 residues. Germline V gene lookup returns CDR1 WNHNN and CDR2 SYGVQD (reference sequence). This CDR3 is CASRPACSPLHF. The CDR3, as DNA: TGCGCCAGCAGGCCCGCCTGTTCACCCCTCCACTTT.

This clonotype showed up many times. In DNA form, the CDR3 reads TGTGCCAGCAGTGGAATTAGCGGGAGGGCCGGGGAGACCCAGTACTTC. This gives the protein CASSGISGRAGETQYF. The chain links TRBV2 to TRBJ2-5, with TRBD2 matching 11 bases. This CDR3 comprises 16 residues. Germline assignment: CDR1 SNHLY and CDR2 FYNNEI. Unmatched junction bases numbered 9, after V lost 4 bases and J lost 5 bases.

The rearrangement uses TRBV7-3 and TRBJ1-4; perhaps TRBD1 as D (5 bases). This CDR3 spans 14 amino acids. The V and J ends lost 6 bases and 4 bases respectively, with 12 bases between them. Per the germline V gene, CDR1 is SGHTA and CDR2 is FQGTGA. For the CDR3, the DNA is TGTGCCAGCAGTTCTACGGGGGGTAATGAAAAACTGTTTTTT. Translating gives CASSSTGGNEKLFF.

This clonotype was observed a few times. The chain couples TRBV7-9 to TRBJ1-6; D is unclear. This CDR3 spans 12 amino acids. Trimming left V 1 base short and J 17 bases short, with 12 bases between. Germline V gene data show CDR1 as SEHNR and CDR2 as FQNEAQ (reference sequence). CDR3 bases: TGTGCCAGCAGCTTAGATTTGGCAGCGGTCCACTTT. Protein product: CASSLDLAAVHF.

This chain connects TRBV28 to TRBJ2-4; D not resolved. The CDR3 is 16 residues long. Trimming removed 2 bases from V and 0 bases from J, with 11 bases in between. Germline values: CDR1 MDHEN, CDR2 SYDVKM. CDR3 sequence reads: CASSLRPGLAKNIQYF. The CDR3 nucleotides are TGTGCCAGCAGTTTAAGGCCAGGCCTAGCCAAAAACATTCAGTACTTC.

Written as DNA, the CDR3 is TGTGCCAGCAGCTTATGGTGGCCCGACTATGGCTACACCTTC. Translation: CASSLWWPDYGYTF. The gene calls are TRBV5-6 and TRBJ1-2; D unclear. This CDR3 is built from 14 residues. CDR1 and CDR2 (germline): SGHDT, YYEEEE. V was pared by 2 bases and J by 3 bases, with 11 bases between.

In its sample, this clonotype was seen a few times. This chain joins TRBV14 and TRBJ2-1; 9 positions match TRBD2. The CDR3 consists of 14 residues. After removal of 1 base from V and 13 bases from J, the junction contained 8 bases not matched to a gene. The V gene's germline CDR1 is SGHDN and CDR2 FVKESK. The chain's CDR3 is CASSQVEAGGLQFF. As DNA, the CDR3 is TGTGCCAGCAGCCAAGTCGAAGCGGGAGGTCTCCAGTTCTTC.

This clonotype was picked up many times. The chain employs TRBV12-3 or TRBV12-4 and TRBJ2-1; TRBD2 aligns across 13 bases. J lost 7 bases, V lost 7 bases, and 1 base had no gene match. This CDR3 spans 13 amino acids. As DNA, the CDR3 is TGTGCCAGCAAACTAGCGGGAGGGAATGAGCAGTTCTTC. Amino acid sequence: CASKLAGGNEQFF.

The chain is built from TRBV10-3 and TRBJ2-1; D not resolved. The V and J ends lost 6 bases and 6 bases respectively, with 3 bases between them. The CDR3 spans 10 residues. Germline values: CDR1 ENHRY, CDR2 SYGVKD. The chain's CDR3 is CAIRGNEQFF. The CDR3 region has the DNA TGTGCCATCAGGGGCAATGAGCAGTTCTTC.

This sequence joins TRBV19 and TRBJ2-5; 9 nucleotides line up with TRBD2. The germline gives CDR1 LNHDA, CDR2 SQIVND (reference sequence). V was pared by 6 bases and J by 5 bases, with 10 bases of the junction left unmatched. The CDR3 extends over 15 amino acids. The CDR3 sequence is CASSSGRAGGETQYF. The CDR3 region has the DNA TGTGCCAGTAGCTCCGGTCGGGCGGGGGGGGAGACCCAGTACTTC.